These T cell receptor beta chains were read from a single sample in a study of blood T cell repertoires in COVID-19. Data came from immunoSEQ multiplex PCR; TCRdb stores just in-frame clones and leaves some out. Of around 240,000 clones listed, around 90% are singletons. Sequencing was carried out using PBMCs or T cells enriched from blood (not recorded which). The receptors originated from a man aged 45 to 65 who had been exposed to COVID-19. Each CDR3 is given with its conserved first and last residue. D genes are given only for firm matches. Rows may omit the clone size; those that give it use once, few, many or a size class.

TRBV5-8	.	.	TRBJ1-1	TGTGCCAGCAGCCGGAACCGGGACACTGAAGCTTTCTTT	CASSRNRDTEAFF
TRBV6-1	many	.	TRBJ1-1	TGTGCCAGCAGTGAAGGCGGGCACACTGAAGCTTTCTTT	CASSEGGHTEAFF
TRBV5-1	.	.	TRBJ1-6	TGCGCCAGCAGCTTGGCCGGGAGATCTGGACTGATTAATTCACCCCTCCACTTT	CASSLAGRSGLINSPLHF
TRBV5-1	.	TRBD2	TRBJ2-1	TGCGCCAGCAGCTTATCTAGCGGATTTTACAATGAGCAGTTCTTC	CASSLSSGFYNEQFF
TRBV7-3	.	.	TRBJ2-3	TGTGCCAGCAGCCCGCAACCTACTAGCACAGATACGCAGTATTTT	CASSPQPTSTDTQYF
TRBV9	.	.	TRBJ1-1	TGTGCCAGCAGCGAAAACAGGGAGTCGAACACTGAAGCTTTCTTT	CASSENRESNTEAFF
TRBV2	.	TRBD1	TRBJ1-2	TGTGCCAGCAGTTATACAGGGGGCGGGGAGGGCTACACCTTC	CASSYTGGGEGYTF
TRBV21-1	.	.	TRBJ1-6	TGTGCCAGCAGCAAAGCGCTTTGTTTGACAGGGAAAAATTCACCCCTCCACTTT	CASSKALCLTGKNSPLHF
TRBV24-1	.	.	TRBJ1-2	TGTGCCACCAGTGCTGCGGACATGACGGCTAACTATGGCTACACCTTC	CATSAADMTANYGYTF
TRBV6-5	.	.	TRBJ1-1	TGTGCCAGCAGAACGGACAACTGGGGGGACGCTGAAGCTTTCTTT	CASRTDNWGDAEAFF
TRBV21-1	.	.	TRBJ2-3	TGTGCCAGCAGCAACGAGGGGGGGCAATCCACAGATACGCAGTATTTT	CASSNEGGQSTDTQYF
TRBV28	.	TRBD1	TRBJ1-2	TGTGCCAGCACCTATACAGGGGCCCTTGGCTACACCTTC	CASTYTGALGYTF
TRBV6-2/TRBV6-3	.	.	TRBJ2-7	TGTGCCAGCAGTTACTCCGTCTACGTACTCAGGGAATTTTCCTACGAGCAGTACTTC	CASSYSVYVLREFSYEQYF
TRBV30	few	TRBD1	TRBJ1-3	TGTGCCTGGAGTAGGACAGGGAGGGTGGGAAACACCATATATTTT	CAWSRTGRVGNTIYF
TRBV7-9	.	.	TRBJ1-4	TGTGCCAGCAGCCCGGGGGGCGGATCAAATGAAAAACTGTTTTTT	CASSPGGGSNEKLFF
TRBV5-1	.	.	TRBJ2-3	TGCGCCAGCAGCTTGGGGCAGGCTTTAAGCACAGATACGCAGTATTTT	CASSLGQALSTDTQYF
TRBV5-1	.	TRBD2	TRBJ2-5	TGCGCCAGCAGCCTCACTAGCGGGAGTTTGACCCAGTACTTC	CASSLTSGSLTQYF
TRBV10-3	.	TRBD1	TRBJ1-5	TGTGCCATCAGTGTGGACAGGGAGAACCAGCCCCAGCATTTT	CAISVDRENQPQHF
TRBV18	.	TRBD1	TRBJ1-2	TGTGCCAGCTCACCACCAGGAGACAGGGGCTATGGCTACACCTTC	CASSPPGDRGYGYTF
TRBV19	.	.	TRBJ1-1	TGTGCCAGTAGTAGGAGTTCGGAGGACACTGAAGCTTTCTTT	CASSRSSEDTEAFF
TRBV6-2/TRBV6-3	.	.	TRBJ1-5	TGTGCCAGCAGCCACAATAGGGTACAGGGCGCAAGCAATCAGCCCCAGCATTTT	CASSHNRVQGASNQPQHF
TRBV9	.	TRBD2	TRBJ2-3	TGTGCCAGCAGCGAGACTCGGACTAGCGGGAGTGGTGATACGCAGTATTTT	CASSETRTSGSGDTQYF
TRBV6-5	once	TRBD1	TRBJ1-1	TGTGCCAGCAGTTACTGGACAGGGGGCACTGAAGCTTTCTTT	CASSYWTGGTEAFF
TRBV6-5	.	TRBD2	TRBJ2-3	TGTGCCAGCAGTCTAGCGGGGGCCCCAGATACGCAGTATTTT	CASSLAGAPDTQYF
TRBV5-1	once	.	TRBJ2-2	TGCGCCAGCAGCGCACCCAGGGATAGAGGCCTGCAGAGCACCGGGGAGCTGTTTTTT	CASSAPRDRGLQSTGELFF
TRBV10-3	.	TRBD2	TRBJ2-7	TGTGCCATCAGTGATTTATCCGTGACTAGCGGGAGCTCCTACGAGCAGTACTTC	CAISDLSVTSGSSYEQYF
TRBV28	.	.	TRBJ1-1	TGTGCCAGCAGTAGTTTAGGTGGAGGCACTGAAGCTTTCTTT	CASSSLGGGTEAFF
TRBV19	.	.	TRBJ1-2	TGTGCCAGTAGTCCTTCCAGGGTTAGCTACACCTTC	CASSPSRVSYTF
TRBV11-1	once	.	TRBJ2-2	TGTGCCAGCAGCTTAGTCACTAGTAAAGTCCCCGGGGAGCTGTTTTTT	CASSLVTSKVPGELFF
TRBV10-3	.	TRBD1	TRBJ1-6	TGTGCCAGCCACCGGGACAGGGTGTCACCCCTCCACTTT	CASHRDRVSPLHF
TRBV24-1	.	.	TRBJ2-2	TGTGCCACCAGTGAACCGGGTTATACCGGGGAGCTGTTTTTT	CATSEPGYTGELFF
TRBV25-1	.	.	TRBJ1-2	TGTGCCAGCAGGCCTTATTTCGGGATCCCTGGCGACTATGGCTACACCTTC	CASRPYFGIPGDYGYTF
TRBV7-9	.	.	TRBJ1-2	TGTGCCAGCCGCGACAGACTTAACTATGGCTACACCTTC	CASRDRLNYGYTF
TRBV27	.	.	TRBJ2-1	TGTGCCAGCAGTTTAATCGGGAGTCGCAATGAGCAGTTCTTC	CASSLIGSRNEQFF
TRBV29-1	.	TRBD2	TRBJ2-5	TGCAGCGTGATGGCGGGAGGGCCCGGGACCCAGTACTTC	CSVMAGGPGTQYF
TRBV28	.	TRBD2	TRBJ2-1	TGTGCCAGCACGACCCTATTAGCGGGGGGCAATGAGCAGTTCTTC	CASTTLLAGGNEQFF
TRBV11-2	.	.	TRBJ1-3	TGTGCCAGCAGCTTCCCGCCCGAGGGAACTGGAAACACCATATATTTT	CASSFPPEGTGNTIYF
TRBV5-1	.	.	TRBJ1-1	TGCGCCAGCAGCTTGGCGGGGGGGTTGACTGAAGCTTTCTTT	CASSLAGGLTEAFF
TRBV9	few	TRBD1	TRBJ1-2	TGTGCCAGCAGCGGACGGGACAGAGCTAACTATGGCTACACCTTC	CASSGRDRANYGYTF
TRBV5-6	.	TRBD1	TRBJ1-1	TGTGCCAGCAGCTGGGGAACAGGGGGCACTGAAGCTTTCTTT	CASSWGTGGTEAFF
TRBV29-1	.	.	TRBJ2-1	TGCAGCGTTGAACGGGAATTCTACAATGAGCAGTTCTTC	CSVEREFYNEQFF
TRBV6-5	once	.	TRBJ1-6	TGTGCCAGCAACCGCGAGGGACATTTCAATTCACCCCTCCACTTT	CASNREGHFNSPLHF
TRBV4-1	.	TRBD1	TRBJ1-1	TGCGCCAGCAGCCAGGGACAGTCGAACACTGAAGCTTTCTTT	CASSQGQSNTEAFF
TRBV5-4	.	.	TRBJ1-4	TGTGCCAGCAGCGCAATAGGGGCAACTAATGAAAAACTGTTTTTT	CASSAIGATNEKLFF
TRBV27	.	TRBD1	TRBJ1-2	TGTGCCAGCAGTGGCCGGGACAGGGTACTCTATGGCTACACCTTC	CASSGRDRVLYGYTF
TRBV18	.	.	TRBJ2-5	TGTGCCAGCTCACCGGCAGGCCTCCTCCAAGAGACCCAGTACTTC	CASSPAGLLQETQYF
TRBV7-3	.	.	TRBJ2-3	TGTGCCAGCACCCTCGACGGGAACACAGATACGCAGTATTTT	CASTLDGNTDTQYF
TRBV18	.	.	TRBJ2-1	TGTGCCAGCTCACCCAATTGGCCCTACAATGAGCAGTTCTTC	CASSPNWPYNEQFF